These 17 T cell receptor beta chains came from one sample sequenced in a study of blood T cell repertoires in COVID-19. Measured with immunoSEQ multiplex PCR; TCRdb has only the in-frame clones, and not every one. This sample has roughly 340,000 clones, with around 91% found just once. Sequencing used peripheral blood. Receptor source: a woman aged 18-29 years who had recovered from COVID-19.

This chain links TRBV7-2 with TRBJ1-2; TRBD1 matches 7 bases. Germline lookup yields CDR1 SGHTA and CDR2 FQGNSA. Unmatched junction bases numbered 13, after V lost 4 bases and J lost 8 bases. The CDR3 sequence is 15 residues long. This CDR3 is CASSSTLRTGEGYTF. In nucleotides, the CDR3 is TGTGCCAGCAGCTCCACCCTCCGGACAGGAGAAGGCTACACCTTC.

The chain couples TRBV9 to TRBJ1-2, with TRBD1 as a possible D gene (6 bases). This CDR3 region has 13 residues. V was shortened by 2 bases and J by 6 bases, with 11 bases between the two germline ends. Germline V gene lookup returns CDR1 SGDLS and CDR2 YYNGEE. In nucleotides, the CDR3 is TGTGCCAGCAGCGTGCAGGGGAGTGATGGCTACACCTTC. Amino acids: CASSVQGSDGYTF.

The chain recombines TRBV5-1 with TRBJ1-4; the D is unclear. This CDR3 is built from 15 residues. The germline V gene encodes CDR1 SGHRS and CDR2 YFSETQ. V was clipped by 4 bases and J by 0 bases, with 10 bases between them. The CDR3 nucleotides are TGCGCCAGCAGCACCAATAGTGCAACTAATGAAAAACTGTTTTTT. Protein sequence: CASSTNSATNEKLFF.

The chain has TRBV23-1 and TRBJ1-3; possible D gene TRBD1, 6 bases. TRBV23-1 is known as an ORF, though its function is uncertain. Trimming removed 0 bases from V and 0 bases from J, with 12 bases in between. The CDR3 has 17 residues. Here the CDR3 reads CASSQSLPGVSGNTIYF. The CDR3 bases are TGCGCCAGCAGTCAATCCCTTCCAGGGGTCTCTGGAAACACCATATATTTT.

The J gene is TRBJ1-4, the V gene TRBV5-1, with D perhaps matching TRBD1 (6 bases). Germline V gene lookup returns CDR1 SGHRS and CDR2 YFSETQ. This CDR3 comprises 14 residues. The V end lost 7 bases, the J end lost 7 bases, and 17 bases lay between the germline ends. The CDR3 bases are TGCGCCAGCTGCCCCGTGGGACAAGGTGAAAAACTGTTTTTT. It specifies CASCPVGQGEKLFF.

The chain carries TRBV5-4 and TRBJ1-4; unclear D gene. The CDR3 consists of 13 residues. The germline V and J ends were trimmed by 4 bases and 8 bases, with 12 bases remaining between them. Germline V gene lookup returns CDR1 SGHNT and CDR2 YYREEE (reference sequence). In nucleotides, the CDR3 is TGTGCCAGCAGCCCCGTAGGAGCGGAAAAACTGTTTTTT. Amino acid sequence: CASSPVGAEKLFF. The variable domain in full, with the rest retrieved from reference TRBV5-4 and TRBJ1-4, is ETGVTQSPTHLIKTRGQQVTLRCSSQSGHNTVSWYQQALGQGPQFIFQYYREEENGRGNFPPRFSGLQFPNYSSELNVNALELDDSALYLCASSPVGAEKLFFGSGTQLSVL.

The J gene is TRBJ1-2, the V gene TRBV27; TRBD1 agrees at 7 bases. Trimming cost V 4 bases and J 4 bases; bases outside gene matches: 6. The CDR3 runs 14 residues. CDR1 is MNHEY, CDR2 SMNVEV, per germline (reference sequence). The CDR3 spells CASSSNRGRYGYTF. The CDR3, as DNA: TGTGCCAGCAGTTCTAACAGGGGTCGCTATGGCTACACCTTC.

The chain joins TRBV6-2 or TRBV6-3 to TRBJ2-7, with 11 bases lining up with TRBD2. Trimming removed 6 bases from V and 2 bases from J; junction bases left unmatched: 6. This CDR3 comprises 15 residues. Germline V lookup: CDR1 MNHEY, CDR2 SVGEGT. CDR3 in amino acids: CASSSETSGTYEQYV. The CDR3 region has the DNA TGTGCCAGCAGCTCAGAGACTAGCGGGACCTACGAGCAGTACGTC.

In regard to this clone: A read error may account for a junction end that differs from germline. This chain joins TRBV7-9 and TRBJ2-1, with TRBD1 identical over 8 bases. Germline V gene lookup returns CDR1 SEHNR and CDR2 FQNEAQ (reference sequence). The CDR3 length is 11 residues. CDR3 sequence: CASSLGQGGFF. The CDR3 bases are TGTGCCAGCAGTTTAGGACAGGGTGGGTTCTTC.

The V gene is TRBV3-1 (or the pseudogene TRBV3-2), the J gene TRBJ2-1; weak D call: TRBD2 (6 bases). V was trimmed by 4 bases and J by 8 bases, leaving 21 bases between them. The CDR3 is 16 amino acids. Germline V CDR1 and CDR2: LGHDT, YNNKEL (reference sequence). The CDR3 reads CASSPYTDWDSDEQFF. CDR3 nucleotide sequence: TGTGCCAGCAGCCCTTACACGGACTGGGACTCAGATGAGCAGTTCTTC.

V and J are TRBV10-3 and TRBJ1-2; tentatively, D is TRBD1 (5 bases). V lost 7 bases and J lost 6, with 18 bases in between. Germline lookup yields CDR1 ENHRY and CDR2 SYGVKD. The CDR3 sequence is 14 residues long. CDR3 in DNA: TGTGCCATCACCGAGCCCGGGGGAGAGGATGGCTACACCTTC. It translates to CAITEPGGEDGYTF.

The V gene is TRBV6-5, the J gene TRBJ1-2; 7 bases align to TRBD1. The CDR3 loop spans 14 amino acids. Germline trimming cut 5 bases from V and 4 bases from J; bases unmatched to any gene: 7. Germline V gene sequence: CDR1 MNHEY, CDR2 SVGAGI. The CDR3 DNA follows: TGTGCCAGCAGTAGACCCGGGACAGTCTATGGCTACACCTTC. This gives the protein CASSRPGTVYGYTF.

This chain uses TRBV19 with TRBJ1-5; 10 bases fit TRBD1. V lost 5 bases, J lost 7 bases, and 8 bases stayed unmatched. The germline V gene encodes CDR1 LNHDA and CDR2 SQIVND (reference sequence). The CDR3 contains 15 residues. The CDR3: CASSPMDRGRQPQHF. The CDR3 nucleotides are TGTGCCAGTAGTCCAATGGACAGGGGGAGGCAGCCCCAGCATTTT.

CDR3 nucleotides: TGCGCCAGCAGCCAAGCCAGGTGTACCTACGAGCAGTACGTC. Protein: CASSQARCTYEQYV. The chain has TRBV4-3 and TRBJ2-7; D is uncertain. The CDR3 has 14 residues. The germline gives CDR1 LGHNA, CDR2 YSLEER. V was trimmed by 1 base and J by 2 bases, leaving 9 bases between them.

The V and J genes are TRBV29-1 and TRBJ2-2, with D unresolved. V was pared by 2 bases and J by 0 bases, with 4 bases between. The CDR3 has 13 amino acids. Germline CDR1 SQVTM, CDR2 ANQGSEA. CDR3 sequence (DNA): TGCAGCGTTGAAAGCCCGAACACCGGGGAGCTGTTTTTT. Protein product: CSVESPNTGELFF.

As for this clone: An end of the junction differs from the germline gene, which may be a read error. The sample has other DNA sequences that encode this CDR3 too. The chain joins TRBV9 to TRBJ1-6; 7 nucleotides match TRBD1. The CDR3 is 15 residues long. Germline CDR1 reads SGDLS; CDR2 reads YYNGEE. For the CDR3, the DNA is TGCGCCAGCAGCGTAGAGGGGACAGCAAATTCACCCCTCCACTTT. It yields the protein CASSVEGTANSPLHF. The variable domain in full, with the rest retrieved from reference TRBV9 and TRBJ1-6, is DSGVTQTPKHLITATGQRVTLRCSPRSGDLSVYWYQQSLDQGLQFLIQYYNGEERAKGNILERFSAQQFPDLHSELNLSSLELGDSALYFCASSVEGTANSPLHFGNGTRLTVT.

The chain carries TRBV30 and TRBJ2-1; D might be TRBD2 (6 bases). The CDR3 runs 14 residues. Germline values: CDR1 GTSNPN, CDR2 SVGIG (reference sequence). Between the trimmed V and J ends, which lost 0 bases and 4 bases, there was a span of 10 bases. The CDR3 region has the DNA TGTGCCTGGAGTGTACTTAGCGGTTACAATGAGCAGTTCTTC. Its translation is CAWSVLSGYNEQFF.